In this sample, the clone carrying this TCR beta chain turned up a few times. Time point here: patch test 2, 6 weeks after DPC sensitization. Treatment defined: therapeutic diphenylcyclopropenone sensitization with weekly scalp DPC. Unfractionated whole blood served as the source for total RNA extraction. This CDR3 has 18 amino acids. The V gene end was trimmed by 6 bases and the J gene end by 0 bases; junction bases not matched to a gene: 9. The germline V gene encodes CDR1 WSHSY and CDR2 SAAADI. This specimen belongs to a study of human T cells and chemical hapten exposure. Study-level background: Sensitization involved placing 2% DPC onto a roughly 2 cm by roughly 2 cm region of upper inner arm skin. Patients, largely female, had alopecia areata, totalis or universalis.

TCRdb itself ran the RACE reads through MiXCR, one entry per CDR3 protein. The sample records roughly 24,000 distinct CDR3 sequences, 8% to 10% being singletons. Here the sequenced sample was whole blood, taken in connection with sensitization to the hapten diphenylcyclopropenone (DPC). J is TRBJ2-6 and V is TRBV10-2, with 9 bases identical to TRBD2. This receptor was taken from a man aged 25 to 40 with alopecia areata. Some clones in this sample may be carry-over from other donors' samples. The CDR3 is CASRSGTSSSSGANVLTF. As DNA, the CDR3 is TGCGCCAGCAGATCAGGGACTAGCTCAAGCTCTGGGGCCAACGTCCTGACTTTC.